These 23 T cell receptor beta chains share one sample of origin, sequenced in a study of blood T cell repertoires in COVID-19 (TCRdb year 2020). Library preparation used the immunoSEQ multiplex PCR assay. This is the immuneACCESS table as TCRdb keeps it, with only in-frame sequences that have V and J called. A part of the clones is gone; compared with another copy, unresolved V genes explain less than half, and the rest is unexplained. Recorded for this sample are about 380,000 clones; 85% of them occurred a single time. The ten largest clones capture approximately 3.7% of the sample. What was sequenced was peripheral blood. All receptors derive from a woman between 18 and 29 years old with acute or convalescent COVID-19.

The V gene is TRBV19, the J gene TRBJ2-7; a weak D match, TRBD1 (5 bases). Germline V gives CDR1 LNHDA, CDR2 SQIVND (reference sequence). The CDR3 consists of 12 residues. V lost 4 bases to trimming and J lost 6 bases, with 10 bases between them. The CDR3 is CASSKDTGEQYF. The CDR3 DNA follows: TGTGCCAGTAGTAAGGACACGGGCGAGCAGTACTTC. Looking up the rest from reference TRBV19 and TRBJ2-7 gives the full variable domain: DGGITQSPKYLFRKEGQNVTLSCEQNLNHDAMYWYRQDPGQGLRLIYYSQIVNDFQKGDIAEGYSVSREKKESFPLTVTSAQKNPTAFYLCASSKDTGEQYFGPGTRLTVT.

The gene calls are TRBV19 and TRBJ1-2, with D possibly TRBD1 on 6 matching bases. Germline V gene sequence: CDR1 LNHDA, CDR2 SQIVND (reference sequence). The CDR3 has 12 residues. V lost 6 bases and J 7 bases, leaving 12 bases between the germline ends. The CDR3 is CASSTRGGGYTF. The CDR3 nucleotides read TGTGCCAGTAGCACGAGAGGGGGTGGCTACACCTTC.

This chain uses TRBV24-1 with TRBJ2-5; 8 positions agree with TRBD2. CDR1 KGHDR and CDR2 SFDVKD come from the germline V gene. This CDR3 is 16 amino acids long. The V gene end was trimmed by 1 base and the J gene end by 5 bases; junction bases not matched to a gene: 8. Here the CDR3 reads CATSDLRAGVRETQYF. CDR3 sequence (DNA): TGTGCCACCAGTGATTTAAGAGCGGGAGTACGTGAGACCCAGTACTTC.

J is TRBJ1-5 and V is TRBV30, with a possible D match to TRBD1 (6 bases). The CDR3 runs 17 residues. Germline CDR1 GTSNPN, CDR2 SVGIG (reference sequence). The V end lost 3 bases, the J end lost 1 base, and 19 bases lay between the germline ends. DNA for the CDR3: TGTGCCTGGAGCTATAGGACAGCTATGGAAAGCAATCAGCCCCAGCATTTT. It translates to CAWSYRTAMESNQPQHF.

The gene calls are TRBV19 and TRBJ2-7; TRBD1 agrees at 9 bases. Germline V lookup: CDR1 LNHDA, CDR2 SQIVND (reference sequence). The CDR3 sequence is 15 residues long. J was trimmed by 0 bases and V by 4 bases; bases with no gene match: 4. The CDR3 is CASSNTGGRSYEQYF. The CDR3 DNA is TGTGCCAGTAGTAACACAGGGGGCCGCTCCTACGAGCAGTACTTC.

The CDR3 sequence is CASSLTGPYTDTQYF. The CDR3 nucleotides read TGCGCCAGCAGCTTGACAGGGCCTTACACAGATACGCAGTATTTT. The chain recombines TRBV5-1 with TRBJ2-3; tentatively, D is TRBD1 (6 bases). The germline CDR1 and CDR2 sequences are SGHRS and YFSETQ. V lost 1 base and J lost 2, with 11 bases in between. This CDR3 spans 15 amino acids.

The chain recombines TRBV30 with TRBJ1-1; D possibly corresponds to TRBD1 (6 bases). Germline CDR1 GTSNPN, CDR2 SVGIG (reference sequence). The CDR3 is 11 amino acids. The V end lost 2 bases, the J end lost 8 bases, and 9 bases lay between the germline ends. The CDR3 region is CAWSYDREAFF. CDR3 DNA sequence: TGTGCCTGGAGTTACGACAGGGAAGCTTTCTTT.

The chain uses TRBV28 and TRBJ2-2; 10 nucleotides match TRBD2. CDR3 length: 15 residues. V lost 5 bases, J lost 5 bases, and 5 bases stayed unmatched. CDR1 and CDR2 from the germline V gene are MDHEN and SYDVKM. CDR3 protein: CASSLAGERTGELFF. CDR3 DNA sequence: TGTGCCAGCAGTCTAGCGGGAGAGCGGACCGGGGAGCTGTTTTTT.

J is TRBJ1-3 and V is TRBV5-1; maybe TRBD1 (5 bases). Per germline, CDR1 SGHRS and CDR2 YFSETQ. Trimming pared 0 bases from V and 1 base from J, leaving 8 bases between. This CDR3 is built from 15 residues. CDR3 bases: TGCGCCAGCAGCTTGGTTAGGGGTTCTGGAAACACCATATATTTT. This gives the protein CASSLVRGSGNTIYF.

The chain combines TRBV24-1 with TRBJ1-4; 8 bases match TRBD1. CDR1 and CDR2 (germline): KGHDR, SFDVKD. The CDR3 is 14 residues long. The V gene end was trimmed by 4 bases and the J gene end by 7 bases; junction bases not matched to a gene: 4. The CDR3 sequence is CATSDPGQGEKLFF. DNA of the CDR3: TGTGCCACCAGTGACCCTGGACAGGGTGAAAAACTGTTTTTT.

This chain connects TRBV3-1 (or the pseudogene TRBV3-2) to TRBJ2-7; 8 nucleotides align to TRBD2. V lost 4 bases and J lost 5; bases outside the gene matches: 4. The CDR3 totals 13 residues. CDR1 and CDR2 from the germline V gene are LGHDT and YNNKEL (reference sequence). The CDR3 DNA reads TGTGCCAGCAGCCGAGCGGGAGTCGACGAGCAGTACTTC. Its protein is CASSRAGVDEQYF.

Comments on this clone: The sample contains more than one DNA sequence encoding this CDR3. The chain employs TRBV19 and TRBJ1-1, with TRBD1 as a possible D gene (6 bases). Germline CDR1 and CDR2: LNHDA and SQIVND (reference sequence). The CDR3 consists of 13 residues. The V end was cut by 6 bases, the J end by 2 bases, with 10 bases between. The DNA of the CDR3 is TGTGCCAGTAGCGGACAGCACAACACTGAAGCTTTCTTT. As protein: CASSGQHNTEAFF.

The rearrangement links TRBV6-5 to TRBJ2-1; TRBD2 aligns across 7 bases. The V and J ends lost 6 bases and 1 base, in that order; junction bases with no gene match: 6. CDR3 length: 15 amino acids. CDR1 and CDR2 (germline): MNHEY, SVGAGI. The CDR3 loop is CASSPASGSYNEQFF. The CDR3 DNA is TGTGCCAGCAGCCCCGCTAGCGGATCCTACAATGAGCAGTTCTTC.

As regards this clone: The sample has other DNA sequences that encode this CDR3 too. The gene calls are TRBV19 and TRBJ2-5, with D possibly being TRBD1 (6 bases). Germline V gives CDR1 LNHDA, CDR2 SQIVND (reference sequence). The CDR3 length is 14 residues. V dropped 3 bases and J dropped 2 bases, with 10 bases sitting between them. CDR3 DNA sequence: TGTGCCAGTAGTATGGTACAGGGACAAGAGACCCAGTACTTC. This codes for CASSMVQGQETQYF.

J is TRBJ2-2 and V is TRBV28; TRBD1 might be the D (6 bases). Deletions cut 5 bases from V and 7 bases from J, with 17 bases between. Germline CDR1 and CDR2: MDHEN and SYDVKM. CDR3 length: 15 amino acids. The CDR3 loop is CASSPFQTGSGELFF. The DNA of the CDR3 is TGTGCCAGCAGTCCCTTCCAGACAGGTAGCGGGGAGCTGTTTTTT.

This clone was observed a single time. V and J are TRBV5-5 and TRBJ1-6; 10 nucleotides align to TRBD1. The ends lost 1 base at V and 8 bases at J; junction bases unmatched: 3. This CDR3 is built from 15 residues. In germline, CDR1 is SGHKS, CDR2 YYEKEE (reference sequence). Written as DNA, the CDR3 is TGTGCCAGCAGCTTGAGGGACAGGGGTGATTCACCCCTCCACTTT. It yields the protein CASSLRDRGDSPLHF.

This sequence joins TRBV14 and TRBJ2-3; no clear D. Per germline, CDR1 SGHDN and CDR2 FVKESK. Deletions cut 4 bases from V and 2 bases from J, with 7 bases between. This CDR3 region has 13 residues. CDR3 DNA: TGTGCCAGCAGCCCCCGGTACACAGATACGCAGTATTTT. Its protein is CASSPRYTDTQYF.

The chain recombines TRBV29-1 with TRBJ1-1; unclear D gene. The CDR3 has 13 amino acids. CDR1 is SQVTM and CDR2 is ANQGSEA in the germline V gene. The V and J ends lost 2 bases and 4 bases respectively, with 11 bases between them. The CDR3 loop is CSVESEGATEAFF. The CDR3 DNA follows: TGCAGCGTTGAATCGGAGGGTGCCACTGAAGCTTTCTTT.

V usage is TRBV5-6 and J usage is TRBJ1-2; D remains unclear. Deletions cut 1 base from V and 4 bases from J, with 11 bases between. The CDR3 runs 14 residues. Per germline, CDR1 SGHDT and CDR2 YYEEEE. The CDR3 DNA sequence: TGTGCCAGCAGCTTGCCGGACTCCCCCTATGGCTACACCTTC. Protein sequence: CASSLPDSPYGYTF.

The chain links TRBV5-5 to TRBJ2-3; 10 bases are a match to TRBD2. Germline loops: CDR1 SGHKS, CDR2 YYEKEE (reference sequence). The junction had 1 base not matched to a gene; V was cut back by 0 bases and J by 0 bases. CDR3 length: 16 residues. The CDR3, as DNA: TGTGCCAGCAGCTTGGGACTAGCGGGTAGCACAGATACGCAGTATTTT. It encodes CASSLGLAGSTDTQYF.

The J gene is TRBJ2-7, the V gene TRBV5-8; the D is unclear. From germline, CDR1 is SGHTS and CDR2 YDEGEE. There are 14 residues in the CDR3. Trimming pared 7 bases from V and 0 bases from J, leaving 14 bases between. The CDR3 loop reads CASGSYRSSYEQYF. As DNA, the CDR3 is TGTGCCAGCGGTTCCTACCGTAGCTCCTACGAGCAGTACTTC.

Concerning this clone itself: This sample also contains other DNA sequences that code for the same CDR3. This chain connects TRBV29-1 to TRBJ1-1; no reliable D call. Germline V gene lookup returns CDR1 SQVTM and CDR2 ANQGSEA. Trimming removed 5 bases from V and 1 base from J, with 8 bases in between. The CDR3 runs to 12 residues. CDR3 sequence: CSVSRGNTEAFF. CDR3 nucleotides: TGCAGCGTTTCGCGAGGGAACACTGAAGCTTTCTTT.

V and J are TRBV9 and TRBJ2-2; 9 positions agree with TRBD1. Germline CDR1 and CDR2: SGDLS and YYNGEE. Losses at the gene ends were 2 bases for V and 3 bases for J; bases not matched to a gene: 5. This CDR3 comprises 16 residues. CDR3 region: CASSVNRDRDTGELFF. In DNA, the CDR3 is TGTGCCAGCAGCGTCAACCGGGACAGGGACACCGGGGAGCTGTTTTTT. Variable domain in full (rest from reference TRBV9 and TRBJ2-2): DSGVTQTPKHLITATGQRVTLRCSPRSGDLSVYWYQQSLDQGLQFLIQYYNGEERAKGNILERFSAQQFPDLHSELNLSSLELGDSALYFCASSVNRDRDTGELFFGEGSRLTVL.